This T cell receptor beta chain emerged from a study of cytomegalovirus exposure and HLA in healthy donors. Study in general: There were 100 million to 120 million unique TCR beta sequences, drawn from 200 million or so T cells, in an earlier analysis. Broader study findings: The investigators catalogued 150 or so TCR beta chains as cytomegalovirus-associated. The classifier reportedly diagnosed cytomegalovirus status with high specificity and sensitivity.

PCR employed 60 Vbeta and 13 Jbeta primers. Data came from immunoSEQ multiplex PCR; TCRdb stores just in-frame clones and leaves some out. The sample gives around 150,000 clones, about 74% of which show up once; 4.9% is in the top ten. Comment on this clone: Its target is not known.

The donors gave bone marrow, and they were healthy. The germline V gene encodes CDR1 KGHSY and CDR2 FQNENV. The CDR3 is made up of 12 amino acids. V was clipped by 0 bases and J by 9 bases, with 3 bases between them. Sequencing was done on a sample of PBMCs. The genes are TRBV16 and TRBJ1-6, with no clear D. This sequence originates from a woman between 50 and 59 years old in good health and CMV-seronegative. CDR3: CASSQSLSPLHF. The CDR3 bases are TGTGCCAGCAGCCAATCCCTTTCACCCCTCCACTTT.